A single sample is the source of the 30 T cell receptor beta chains below, sequenced in a study of metastatic and nonmetastatic thyroid tumors. TCRdb reassembled clones from the PCR reads with MiXCR. The sample has more than 40,000 clones; less than 3.5% are singletons. Every patient underwent thyroid surgery untreated. The source material was blood. The receptors originated from a female donor with papillary thyroid cancer or a benign thyroid nodule (not recorded which). Some clones in this sample may be carry-over from other donors' samples.

Concerning this clone itself: This may come from a read error, since a much larger clone is one base off. Other DNA sequences in this specimen translate into the identical CDR3. The rearrangement links TRBV5-1 to TRBJ1-1; no definite D call. Per the germline V gene, CDR1 is SGHRS and CDR2 is YFSETQ. The V end lost 2 bases, the J end lost 7 bases, and 12 bases lay between the germline ends. This CDR3 is built from 13 residues. The CDR3 nucleotides are TGCGCCAGCAGCTTTGAACAAGGCCGTGAAGCTTTCTTT. Its protein is CASSFEQGREAFF. Complete variable domain (other parts from reference TRBV5-1 and TRBJ1-1): KAGVTQTPRYLIKTRGQQVTLSCSPISGHRSVSWYQQTPGQGLQFLFEYFSETQRNKGNFPGRFSGRQFSNSRSEMNVSTLELGDSALYLCASSFEQGREAFFGQGTRLTVV.

In this sample, this clone turned up a few times. V and J are TRBV6-1 and TRBJ2-2, with TRBD2 identical over 8 bases. This CDR3 has 15 residues. V was pared by 4 bases and J by 1 base, with 2 bases of the junction left unmatched. Per germline, CDR1 MNHNS and CDR2 SASEGT. The CDR3 is CASSVLAGNTGELFF. The CDR3 DNA follows: TGTGCCAGCAGTGTTCTAGCGGGGAACACCGGGGAGCTGTTTTTT.

This clone was counted ten times or more. The V gene is TRBV10-3, the J gene TRBJ2-7; 8 bases fit TRBD2. Trimming at V came to 3 bases and at J to 5 bases, leaving 9 bases not matched to a gene. The germline V gene encodes CDR1 ENHRY and CDR2 SYGVKD. The CDR3 totals 15 residues. CDR3 sequence reads: CAISDGSGKGNEQYF. CDR3 nucleotide sequence: TGTGCCATCAGTGATGGTAGCGGGAAGGGCAACGAGCAGTACTTC.

A single count supports this clone. The CDR3 DNA reads as TGTGCCTGGAGTGTGGGGACAGCCCCAAGCAATCAGCCCCAGCATTTT. Translating gives CAWSVGTAPSNQPQHF. The gene calls are TRBV30 and TRBJ1-5; the match to TRBD1 covers 7 bases. This CDR3 is built from 16 residues. After removal of 0 bases from V and 1 base from J, the junction contained 6 bases not matched to a gene. Germline values: CDR1 GTSNPN, CDR2 SVGIG (reference sequence).

On this clone: A much larger clone differs by one base, so this may be a read error. The chain couples TRBV5-1 to TRBJ2-2, with D unresolved. This CDR3 spans 15 amino acids. Trimming shortened V by 0 bases and J by 3 bases, and 9 bases separated the two germline ends. Germline V gene lookup returns CDR1 SGHRS and CDR2 YFSETQ. The CDR3 here is CASSLGFVDTGELFF. In DNA form, the CDR3 reads TGCGCCAGCAGCTTGGGGTTCGTGGACACCGGGGAGCTGTTTTTT.

A few counts support this clone. The chain uses TRBV20-1 and TRBJ2-7; D unclear. V shed 6 bases and J shed 3 bases, with 12 bases lying between them. CDR1 is DFQATT, CDR2 SNEGSKA, per germline (reference sequence). CDR3 length: 12 residues. The CDR3 nucleotides are TGCAGTGCCATCCATCACGACTACGAGCAGTACTTC. Translated: CSAIHHDYEQYF.

This chain uses TRBV5-1 with TRBJ2-2, with 7 nucleotides matching TRBD1. Germline V gene data show CDR1 as SGHRS and CDR2 as YFSETQ. J was trimmed by 4 bases and V by 0 bases; bases with no gene match: 3. This CDR3 spans 15 amino acids. The CDR3 sequence is CASSLERGRTGELFF. The CDR3 region has the DNA TGCGCCAGCAGCTTGGAAAGGGGGCGCACCGGGGAGCTGTTTTTT.

This clone was recorded many times. The chain has TRBV7-2 and TRBJ1-4; D gene unclear. Trimming pared 3 bases from V and 3 bases from J, leaving 5 bases between. Germline V lookup: CDR1 SGHTA, CDR2 FQGNSA. The CDR3 contains 13 residues. This CDR3 reads CASSLEPNEKLFF. The CDR3 DNA sequence: TGTGCCAGCAGCTTGGAACCTAATGAAAAACTGTTTTTT.

This clone was counted ten times or more. The chain has TRBV6-1 and TRBJ1-6; weak D call: TRBD1 (6 bases). CDR3 length: 14 residues. V was trimmed by 7 bases and J by 7 bases, leaving 14 bases between them. Germline V CDR1 and CDR2: MNHNS, SASEGT. CDR3 protein: CASKGPGANSPLHF. The CDR3 nucleotides read TGTGCCAGCAAGGGCCCAGGGGCAAATTCACCCCTCCACTTT.

The chain's CDR3 is CASSEAPGLNYGYTF. In nucleotides, the CDR3 is TGTGCCAGCAGTGAAGCGCCAGGGCTTAACTATGGCTACACCTTC. The rearrangement links TRBV6-1 to TRBJ1-2, with D maybe TRBD1 (5 bases). This CDR3 comprises 15 residues. Trimming cost V 0 bases and J 1 base, with 9 bases left between them. Germline lookup yields CDR1 MNHNS and CDR2 SASEGT.

This clone occurred many times. The chain couples TRBV20-1 to TRBJ2-3; the D gene is possibly TRBD2 (6 bases). This CDR3 comprises 13 residues. Trimming stripped 5 bases from V and 4 bases from J, with 13 bases between. Germline-derived CDR1 and CDR2 are DFQATT and SNEGSKA (reference sequence). CDR3 coding DNA: TGCAGTGCTCCTCCCGCGGGGTCAGATACGCAGTATTTT. This gives the protein CSAPPAGSDTQYF.

In its sample, this clone was seen many times. The rearrangement uses TRBV20-1 and TRBJ2-1; 9 bases are shared with TRBD2. The CDR3 is 14 residues long. The trim removed 4 bases at V and 5 bases at J, leaving 6 bases unmatched. Germline V lookup: CDR1 DFQATT, CDR2 SNEGSKA (reference sequence). CDR3 nucleotides: TGCAGTGCTACGGGTAGCGGGAGAAACAATGAGCAGTTCTTC. This translates into CSATGSGRNNEQFF.

This clone has at least ten counts. The chain couples TRBV7-8 to TRBJ2-1; D possibly corresponds to TRBD2 (6 bases). The CDR3 totals 16 residues. Trimming shortened V by 1 base and J by 0 bases, and 10 bases separated the two germline ends. Germline V gene sequence: CDR1 SGHVS, CDR2 FQNEAQ. The CDR3 coding sequence is TGTGCCAGCAGCTTAGTTGGGGACTTCTCCTACAATGAGCAGTTCTTC. Residues: CASSLVGDFSYNEQFF.

This clone showed up just a few times. This may arise from a read error, as a much more abundant clone is one base away. This CDR3 is also generated by other DNA sequences in the sample. The chain combines TRBV28 with TRBJ2-1; D is unclear. Germline V gives CDR1 MDHEN, CDR2 SYDVKM. The CDR3 covers 13 residues. CDR3 DNA: TGTGCCAGCAGCCGGAACCCCGACAACGAGCAGTTCTTC. Translating it yields CASSRNPDNEQFF. The full variable domain, in which reference TRBV28 and TRBJ2-1 provide the parts outside the CDR3, is DVKVTQSSRYLVKRTGEKVFLECVQDMDHENMFWYRQDPGLGLRLIYFSYDVKMKEKGDIPEGYSVSREKKERFSLILESASTNQTSMYLCASSRNPDNEQFFGPGTRLTVL.

In its sample, this clone was seen many times. J is TRBJ1-1 and V is TRBV12-3 or TRBV12-4, with 7 nucleotides matching TRBD1. The CDR3 covers 17 residues. V trimming: 0 bases; J trimming: 2 bases; junction bases outside the gene matches: 9. DNA of the CDR3: TGTGCCAGCAGTTTAGCCGTGCCCGGGACAGACAACACTGAAGCTTTCTTT. Translating it yields CASSLAVPGTDNTEAFF.

This clone was observed a few times. V gene TRBV6-2 or TRBV6-3 combines with J gene TRBJ2-1; TRBD2 is a possible D gene (6 bases). The CDR3 is 12 residues long. V lost 2 bases, J lost 7 bases, and 6 bases lay in between. Germline loops: CDR1 MNHEY, CDR2 SVGEGT. This CDR3 is CASSYAGNEQFF. The CDR3 DNA reads as TGTGCCAGCAGTTACGCGGGGAATGAGCAGTTCTTC.

The rearrangement links TRBV6-1 to TRBJ2-1; 14 bases align to TRBD2. The J segment lost 2 bases and the V segment lost 6 bases, leaving 0 bases of the junction unmatched. CDR3 size: 15 residues. CDR1 MNHNS and CDR2 SASEGT come from the germline V gene. CDR3 coding DNA: TGTGCCAGCAGGACTAGCGGGAGGGCCTACAATGAGCAGTTCTTC. This encodes CASRTSGRAYNEQFF.

In this sample, this clone turned up a few times. This chain uses TRBV20-1 with TRBJ1-6; 9 bases are a match to TRBD1. The CDR3 covers 15 residues. Germline trimming cut 6 bases from V and 8 bases from J; bases unmatched to any gene: 11. Germline values: CDR1 DFQATT, CDR2 SNEGSKA (reference sequence). The CDR3, as DNA: TGCAGTGCCCCAGGACAGGGGACTCCAGATTCACCCCTCCACTTT. It codes for CSAPGQGTPDSPLHF.

This clone was counted many times. This rearrangement joins TRBV12-3 or TRBV12-4 to TRBJ2-7, with 10 bases matching TRBD2. The V gene end was trimmed by 5 bases and the J gene end by 5 bases; junction bases not matched to a gene: 12. The CDR3 covers 16 residues. The CDR3 sequence is CASSPRSGTSEHEQYF. The CDR3 bases are TGTGCCAGCAGTCCGAGATCCGGGACTAGCGAGCACGAGCAGTACTTC.

This clone has a handful of counts. The chain couples TRBV27 to TRBJ2-6; the D is unclear. The V and J ends lost 5 bases and 0 bases respectively, with 8 bases between them. CDR3 size: 15 residues. CDR1 and CDR2 from the germline V gene are MNHEY and SMNVEV (reference sequence). Here the CDR3 reads CASSLDNSGANVLTF. CDR3 nucleotides: TGTGCCAGCAGTCTAGATAACTCTGGGGCCAACGTCCTGACTTTC.

This clone is medium-sized in the sample. The chain employs TRBV11-2 and TRBJ1-2; D not resolved. V lost 5 bases and J 4 bases, leaving 14 bases between the germline ends. Per the germline V gene, CDR1 is SGHAT and CDR2 is FQNNGV. This CDR3 has 14 amino acids. The CDR3 protein is CASSQSDPLYGYTF. For the CDR3, the DNA is TGTGCCAGCAGCCAGTCTGACCCTCTCTATGGCTACACCTTC.

This clone was recorded a few times. The rearrangement uses TRBV7-3 and TRBJ1-1; D possibly corresponds to TRBD1 (5 bases). V was pared by 7 bases and J by 3 bases, with 12 bases between. Germline loops: CDR1 SGHTA, CDR2 FQGTGA. The CDR3 runs to 13 residues. The CDR3 reads CASKEGADTEAFF. CDR3 sequence (DNA): TGTGCCAGCAAGGAAGGGGCGGACACTGAAGCTTTCTTT.

The table lists this clone with many counts. The chain couples TRBV3-1 to TRBJ2-5, with D perhaps TRBD1 or TRBD2 (5 bases each). The length of the CDR3 is 15 residues. Trimming took off 4 bases at V and 4 bases at J, with 16 bases between the two ends. Per germline, CDR1 LGHDT and CDR2 YNNKEL (reference sequence). The CDR3 loop reads CASSPQAGSGETQYF. CDR3 coding DNA: TGTGCCAGCAGCCCGCAGGCAGGGAGTGGAGAGACCCAGTACTTC.

This clone was detected many times. The chain couples TRBV29-1 to TRBJ2-7, with 9 nucleotides matching TRBD1. Germline CDR1 SQVTM, CDR2 ANQGSEA. This CDR3 spans 14 amino acids. Trimming at V came to 5 bases and at J to 0 bases, leaving 5 bases not matched to a gene. The CDR3 loop reads CSVSRTGASYEQYF. In DNA, the CDR3 is TGCAGCGTTAGTCGGACAGGGGCCTCCTACGAGCAGTACTTC.

This clone occurred many times. The rearrangement uses TRBV20-1 and TRBJ1-3, with D uncertain. CDR3 size: 13 residues. Trimming removed 6 bases from V and 0 bases from J, with 9 bases in between. Germline loops: CDR1 DFQATT, CDR2 SNEGSKA (reference sequence). The CDR3, as DNA: TGCAGTGCACGGGAGGGCTCTGGAAACACCATATATTTT. It codes for CSAREGSGNTIYF.

The table lists this clone with many counts. The rearrangement links TRBV4-1 to TRBJ1-5; weak D call: TRBD1 (5 bases). Germline CDR1 is MGHRA and CDR2 is YSYEKL. Trimming cost V 0 bases and J 2 bases, with 11 bases left between them. This CDR3 contains 16 residues. CDR3: CASSQEVTGGNQPQHF. Here the CDR3 DNA reads TGCGCCAGCAGCCAAGAAGTGACGGGGGGCAATCAGCCCCAGCATTTT.

The genes are TRBV5-1 and TRBJ1-5, with D tentatively TRBD1 (6 bases). Germline values: CDR1 SGHRS, CDR2 YFSETQ. V lost 5 bases and J lost 1, with 13 bases in between. This CDR3 comprises 15 residues. The CDR3 sequence is CASSPSGTSNQPQHF. The DNA for the CDR3 is TGCGCCAGCAGTCCCTCCGGGACAAGCAATCAGCCCCAGCATTTT. Combining the CDR3 with reference TRBV5-1 and TRBJ1-5 gives the whole variable domain KAGVTQTPRYLIKTRGQQVTLSCSPISGHRSVSWYQQTPGQGLQFLFEYFSETQRNKGNFPGRFSGRQFSNSRSEMNVSTLELGDSALYLCASSPSGTSNQPQHFGDGTRLSIL.

Concerning this clone itself: Because the CDR3 is missing its conserved closing phenylalanine or tryptophan, this is likely a read error. The V gene is TRBV7-9, the J gene TRBJ1-1, with 9 bases identical to TRBD1. The CDR3 extends over 15 amino acids. CDR1 and CDR2 (germline): SEHNR, FQNEAQ (reference sequence). With V trimmed by 5 bases and J by 6 bases, 10 bases remained unmatched. The CDR3: CASSISTGGNAEAFL. CDR3 DNA sequence: TGTGCCAGCAGCATCTCTACAGGGGGCAACGCTGAAGCTTTCCTT.

This clone was counted at least ten times. The chain uses TRBV20-1 and TRBJ2-4; 11 nucleotides line up with TRBD2. The CDR3 has 14 amino acids. Germline V gene data show CDR1 as DFQATT and CDR2 as SNEGSKA (reference sequence). Trimming cost V 3 bases and J 8 bases; bases outside gene matches: 6. CDR3 nucleotides: TGCAGTGCTAGCTCTAGCGGGAGGTTCGACATTCAGTACTTC. Its protein is CSASSSGRFDIQYF.

Ten or more counts support this clone. The rearrangement joins TRBV2 to TRBJ1-2; 10 positions match TRBD1. CDR3 size: 13 residues. CDR1 SNHLY and CDR2 FYNNEI come from the germline V gene. J was trimmed by 7 bases and V by 4 bases; bases with no gene match: 3. CDR3 in DNA: TGTGCCAGCAGTGTCCGGGACAGGGGTGGCTACACCTTC. Translating gives CASSVRDRGGYTF.